This T cell receptor (beta chain) was recovered during a study of OX40 agonist ivuxolimab in advanced cancers. Using immunoSEQ multiplex PCR, the repertoire was profiled, and TCRdb retains in-frame clones only, with some absent. Of tens of thousands of clones listed, 86% are singletons. Trimming took off 0 bases at V and 8 bases at J, with 9 bases between the two ends. Per germline, CDR1 SGHRS and CDR2 YFSETQ. This CDR3 comprises 13 residues. Findings and limits, study-wide: In the 0.1 to 3.0 mg/kg range, CD4+ and CD8+ blood T cells had expanded clonally by week 6.

A note on this clone: Its target is unknown.

The clonotype originates from an adult with an advanced solid tumor such as melanoma, head and neck, liver or kidney cancer. This material consisted of CD4+ or CD8+ T cells sorted from blood, taken in a trial of the OX40 agonist ivuxolimab. The rearrangement links TRBV5-1 to TRBJ1-3; D possibly corresponds to TRBD1 (5 bases). CDR3 protein: CASSLGSGDTIYF. CDR3 DNA sequence: TGCGCCAGCAGCTTGGGGTCGGGGGACACCATATATTTT.